The T cell receptor beta chain under discussion was sequenced for a study of T cell responses to AZD1222 COVID-19 vaccine. Study-wide results and caveats: Nearly half of the spike-specific TCRs reportedly recognize variant regions that carry no mutations.

Some clones are missing from TCRdb's copy, which holds only in-frame ones; the method was immunoSEQ multiplex PCR. The repertoire holds approximately 77,000 clones, with approximately 92% as singletons. CDR1 and CDR2 (germline): MNHEY, SVGAGI. The CDR3 is 13 residues long. V was trimmed by 2 bases and J by 6 bases, leaving 8 bases between them. Concerning this clone itself: The target antigen is unknown.

The gene calls are TRBV6-5 and TRBJ1-5; unclear D gene. The material was peripheral blood, obtained 28 days after the second AZD1222 dose. The origin of this receptor is an adult who received the AZD1222 COVID-19 vaccine. CDR3 coding DNA: TGTGCCAGCAGTTACGGCAGGTCTCAGCCCCAGCATTTT. Its translation is CASSYGRSQPQHF.